This record covers a single T cell receptor (beta chain). Its antigen is unidentified. TCRdb reprocessed the 5' RACE reads via MiXCR and lists one record per CDR3 protein. The table lists hundreds of thousands of distinct CDR3 sequences, around 8.6% of them singletons. The data belong to a study of identical twins. The CDR3 consists of 15 residues. The V and J ends lost 6 bases and 6 bases, in that order; junction bases with no gene match: 6. Per the germline V gene, CDR1 is SGDLS and CDR2 is YYNGEE. Points from the study as a whole: Within beta out-of-frame sequences, the excess sharing observed between twins was weaker. Potential partial confounding of zero-insertion analyses by invariant MAIT and iNKT cells was noted.

The same specimen was also included in a second study, on yellow fever vaccine responses in identical twins.

The sample consisted of PBMCs. The J gene is TRBJ2-1, the V gene TRBV9; 13 positions agree with TRBD2. This TCR derives from a young woman in good health. The CDR3 is CASTEGLAGSNEQFF. The CDR3 region has the DNA TGTGCCAGCACCGAGGGACTAGCGGGGTCCAATGAGCAGTTCTTC.